The 18 T cell receptor beta chains listed next were all sequenced from one sample in a study of spatial heterogeneity in lung cancer. TCRdb reprocessed the 5' RACE reads with MiXCR, giving one entry per CDR3 protein. This table has 20,000 to 25,000 distinct CDR3 sequences, roughly 7% appearing once. The time point: sample taken at primary tumor resection. The material was PBMCs, obtained at surgery. These receptors were obtained from a male donor with early-stage non-small cell lung cancer.

The table lists this clonotype with many counts. The chain recombines TRBV7-9 with TRBJ1-6; 9 bases map to TRBD1. The CDR3 length is 15 residues. Germline CDR1 is SEHNR and CDR2 is FQNEAQ (reference sequence). V lost 4 bases, J lost 10 bases, and 8 bases stayed unmatched. The CDR3 nucleotides are TGTGCCAGCAGCTCCGGGACAGGGCTGGCCTCACCCCTCCACTTT. This encodes CASSSGTGLASPLHF.

This clonotype was found many times. The chain employs TRBV12-5 and TRBJ2-5, with a possible D match to TRBD1 (5 bases). V lost 6 bases to trimming and J lost 2 bases, with 22 bases between them. The length of the CDR3 is 17 residues. Germline V gene sequence: CDR1 LGHNT, CDR2 FRNRAP. The CDR3 region is CASGLESGLRRQETQYF. CDR3 in DNA: TGTGCTAGTGGCCTAGAGTCAGGGCTGCGTCGTCAAGAGACCCAGTACTTC.

This clonotype came up many times. J is TRBJ1-2 and V is TRBV28; TRBD1 is a possible D gene (6 bases). Germline V lookup: CDR1 MDHEN, CDR2 SYDVKM. The V gene lost 3 bases and the J gene lost 8 bases, with 13 bases spanning the gap. This CDR3 contains 13 residues. The CDR3 here is CASSFWGLGGYTF. CDR3 coding DNA: TGTGCCAGCAGTTTTTGGGGGCTGGGGGGCTACACCTTC.

The chain uses TRBV7-8 and TRBJ2-2; D unresolved. Trimming took off 0 bases at V and 6 bases at J, with 8 bases between the two ends. The CDR3 covers 14 residues. Germline-derived CDR1 and CDR2 are SGHVS and FQNEAQ. Here the CDR3 reads CASSLARSPGELFF. The CDR3 DNA is TGTGCCAGCAGCTTAGCAAGGAGCCCCGGGGAGCTGTTTTTT.

The gene calls are TRBV27 and TRBJ2-1, with D perhaps TRBD2 (6 bases). Germline assignment: CDR1 MNHEY and CDR2 SMNVEV (reference sequence). This CDR3 region has 13 residues. V was trimmed by 6 bases and J by 4 bases, leaving 10 bases between them. CDR3 protein: CASSLAEYNEQFF. CDR3 nucleotide sequence: TGTGCCAGCAGCTTAGCGGAATACAATGAGCAGTTCTTC.

This clonotype was observed many times. DNA for the CDR3: TGTGCCAGTACCGCGGGACAGGGCAACACTGAAGCTTTCTTT. This gives the protein CASTAGQGNTEAFF. The chain couples TRBV19 to TRBJ1-1; TRBD1 matches at 9 bases. The CDR3 is 14 amino acids. CDR1 and CDR2 (germline): LNHDA, SQIVND (reference sequence). V lost 7 bases to trimming and J lost 2 bases; unmatched junction nucleotides: 5.

The sample holds many counts of this clonotype. The J gene is TRBJ1-1, the V gene TRBV5-1, with TRBD1 identical over 7 bases. The J segment lost 5 bases and the V segment lost 3 bases, leaving 13 bases of the junction unmatched. Germline V gives CDR1 SGHRS, CDR2 YFSETQ. The CDR3 runs to 16 residues. CDR3 nucleotide sequence: TGCGCCAGCAGCTATGAGACAGGGCGCGAGGGGACTGAAGCTTTCTTT. Translated: CASSYETGREGTEAFF. Looking up the rest from reference TRBV5-1 and TRBJ1-1 gives the full variable domain: KAGVTQTPRYLIKTRGQQVTLSCSPISGHRSVSWYQQTPGQGLQFLFEYFSETQRNKGNFPGRFSGRQFSNSRSEMNVSTLELGDSALYLCASSYETGREGTEAFFGQGTRLTVV.

This chain uses TRBV12-3 or TRBV12-4 with TRBJ2-3; TRBD2 agrees at 9 bases. The CDR3 spans 17 residues. J gave up 7 bases and V 5 bases, and 16 bases lay outside the gene matches. The CDR3 region has the DNA TGTGCCAGCAGTCTCGCTTTGCAGCGGGGGGAGATGAATACGCAGTATTTT. The encoded protein is CASSLALQRGEMNTQYF.

There are many counts of this clonotype. V usage is TRBV2 and J usage is TRBJ1-2; TRBD1 matches at 9 bases. Unmatched junction bases numbered 7, after V lost 7 bases and J lost 7 bases. This CDR3 comprises 13 residues. Germline V gives CDR1 SNHLY, CDR2 FYNNEI. CDR3 DNA sequence: TGTGCCAGCACTGAGGACAGGGGAGGTGGCTACACCTTC. Its protein is CASTEDRGGGYTF.

The chain couples TRBV6-5 to TRBJ2-7, with 10 bases identical to TRBD1. The CDR3 spans 15 residues. The V and J ends lost 4 bases and 2 bases, in that order; junction bases with no gene match: 5. In germline, CDR1 is MNHEY, CDR2 SVGAGI. CDR3 DNA sequence: TGTGCCAGCAGTTTGTCCGGGACAGGGGCCTACGAGCAGTACGTC. Its protein product is CASSLSGTGAYEQYV.

This clonotype was seen many times. The V and J genes are TRBV11-2 and TRBJ2-3, with 7 nucleotides matching TRBD2. With V trimmed by 5 bases and J by 0 bases, 8 bases remained unmatched. The CDR3 extends over 16 amino acids. Germline assignment: CDR1 SGHAT and CDR2 FQNNGV. CDR3 sequence reads: CASSALLALSTDTQYF. In DNA, the CDR3 is TGTGCCAGCAGCGCGTTACTAGCGCTAAGCACAGATACGCAGTATTTT.

This clonotype showed up just a few times. This chain joins TRBV4-1 and TRBJ1-6; the D gene is possibly TRBD1 (6 bases). The CDR3 has 15 residues. The ends were cut back, 4 bases at V and 7 bases at J, with 14 bases in the middle. CDR1 is MGHRA, CDR2 YSYEKL, per germline. Here the CDR3 reads CASSLLTGANSPLHF. The CDR3 DNA follows: TGCGCCAGCAGCCTCTTAACGGGGGCGAATTCACCCCTCCACTTT.

This clonotype was seen ten or more times. This chain uses TRBV12-3 or TRBV12-4 with TRBJ2-2; 7 bases match TRBD1. The CDR3 is 14 amino acids. The trim removed 7 bases at V and 1 base at J, leaving 3 bases unmatched. The CDR3 DNA is TGTGCCAGCACAGGGGGTCGGAACACCGGGGAGCTGTTTTTT. Residues: CASTGGRNTGELFF.

The rearrangement joins TRBV12-3 or TRBV12-4 to TRBJ1-4, with D unclear. This CDR3 has 14 residues. Between the trimmed V and J ends, which lost 7 bases and 4 bases, there was a span of 13 bases. The CDR3 is CASTQADNNEKLFF. The CDR3 nucleotides are TGTGCCAGCACCCAGGCGGATAATAATGAAAAACTGTTTTTT.

This clonotype was detected ten times or more. This rearrangement joins TRBV10-3 to TRBJ1-6; a possible D gene is TRBD1 (6 bases). The CDR3 has 16 residues. Deletions cut 0 bases from V and 7 bases from J, with 13 bases between. The germline V gene has CDR1 ENHRY and CDR2 SYGVKD. The CDR3 nucleotides are TGTGCCATCAGTGAGTCCTACAGGGTTGGGAATTCACCCCTCCACTTT. Translated, it gives CAISESYRVGNSPLHF.

As for this clonotype: This may be a read error, as it is one base from a much larger clone. The CDR3 region has the DNA TGTGCCAGCAGCGCCGGATCTGGAAACACCATATATTTT. It encodes CASSAGSGNTIYF. V is TRBV5-5 and J is TRBJ1-3; D unresolved. Looked up from germline, CDR1 is SGHKS and CDR2 is YYEKEE (reference sequence). V was shortened by 4 bases and J by 1 base, with 6 bases between the two germline ends. CDR3 length: 13 amino acids.

This clonotype was counted many times. In DNA, the CDR3 is TGTGCCAGCAGTCCCCTCAGGGTTAACACCGGGGAGCTGTTTTTT. Its protein is CASSPLRVNTGELFF. The J gene is TRBJ2-2, the V gene TRBV6-1, with D perhaps matching TRBD1 (5 bases). The V end was cut by 5 bases, the J end by 2 bases, with 12 bases between. CDR1 and CDR2 from the germline V gene are MNHNS and SASEGT. This CDR3 has 15 amino acids.

This clonotype has only a few counts. The rearrangement links TRBV6-4 to TRBJ1-5; D may be TRBD1 (6 bases). This CDR3 contains 13 residues. CDR1 and CDR2 from the germline V gene are MRHNA and SNTAGT. The ends were cut back, 5 bases at V and 1 base at J, with 6 bases in the middle. CDR3 sequence reads: CASSQGSNQPQHF. For the CDR3, the DNA is TGTGCCAGCAGTCAGGGGAGCAATCAGCCCCAGCATTTT.